This paragraph covers one T cell receptor (beta chain) sequence. Its specificity is unknown. This sample is drawn from a study of T cells after yellow fever vaccination. Study-wide context: Preparing low-cell-number fractions relied on SMART-Seq v4 Ultra Low Input. Overall study results and limits: Compared with primary, the secondary response was weaker and peaked at day 5, not 15. The bulk population could contribute abundant contaminating clonotypes to FACS-sorted repertoires.

Template switching by 5'RACE produced TCR cDNA, adding a universal primer site and UMIs. TCRdb itself ran the 5' RACE reads through MiXCR, one entry per CDR3 protein. The table includes hundreds of thousands of distinct CDR3 sequences, roughly 8.6% detected once. This material consisted of PBMCs, taken roughly seven weeks after the first yellow fever vaccination. The sequence was obtained from a young man who received the YFV17D yellow fever vaccine.

In DNA form, the CDR3 reads TGCAGTGCTACCTACGACGGAGGCCAAGAGACCCAGTACTTC. Protein product: CSATYDGGQETQYF. V usage is TRBV20-1 and J usage is TRBJ2-5; tentative D call: TRBD2 (5 bases). This CDR3 is built from 14 residues. Per germline, CDR1 DFQATT and CDR2 SNEGSKA (reference sequence). The V and J ends lost 4 bases and 1 base respectively, with 13 bases between them.